These T cell receptor beta chains were read from a single sample in a study of PD-L1 blockade in urothelial cancer. The assay was immunoSEQ multiplex PCR, and TCRdb's table has in-frame clones only and misses some. The sample consists of about 37,000 clones, over 75% of them appearing once. This specimen was PBMCs, taken around atezolizumab (anti-PD-L1) treatment. These TCRs come from a man in his 60s with urothelial cancer. Both conserved end residues are part of each CDR3. A D gene is named only where the DNA matches it firmly. Some rows mark clone size as missing; the rest say once, few, many or name a class of expanded clone.

size,D,V,J,DNA,CDR3
-,-,TRBV6-5,TRBJ2-5,TGTGCCAGCAGTAAACGGGACACTCGGACCCAGTACTTC,CASSKRDTRTQYF
few,TRBD1,TRBV29-1,TRBJ1-1,TGCAGCGTTCCCGGGACAGGGGGCACTGAAGCTTTCTTT,CSVPGTGGTEAFF
-,-,TRBV9,TRBJ2-1,TGTGCCAGCAGCGTAGCAGGGGAACCCAATGAGCAGTTCTTC,CASSVAGEPNEQFF
-,TRBD2,TRBV28,TRBJ2-1,TGTGCCTCAACTAGCGGGGCCCGTCGTGAGCAGTTCTTC,CASTSGARREQFF
-,TRBD2,TRBV18,TRBJ2-3,TGTGCCAGCTCACTAAGGACTAGCGACCCAGATACGCAGTATTTT,CASSLRTSDPDTQYF
-,-,TRBV5-1,TRBJ2-1,TGCGCCAGCAGCTCTTACAGGGAATCCTACAATGAGCAGTTCTTC,CASSSYRESYNEQFF
-,TRBD2,TRBV7-6,TRBJ2-3,TGTGCCAGCAGTTCCATTGGGGGGGTGACAGATACGCAGTATTTT,CASSSIGGVTDTQYF
-,-,TRBV2,TRBJ2-1,TGTGCCAGCAGTGACTGGCAGGGATCAAATGAGCAGTTCTTC,CASSDWQGSNEQFF
few,-,TRBV30,TRBJ1-1,TGTGCCTGGAGCCCCGGGGGGGCAGGAGACACTGAAGCTTTCTTT,CAWSPGGAGDTEAFF
-,-,TRBV6-5,TRBJ1-2,TGTGCCAGCAGTGACAGAAGCTATGGCTACACCTTC,CASSDRSYGYTF
-,TRBD2,TRBV5-4,TRBJ2-3,TGTGCCAGCGGATCCGCCGCGGGGGACGATACGCAGTATTTT,CASGSAAGDDTQYF
once,-,TRBV4-1,TRBJ2-5,TGCGCCAGCAGCCCCGGACAGCTACTGTCGGAGACCCAGTACTTC,CASSPGQLLSETQYF
-,TRBD2,TRBV5-6,TRBJ2-5,TGTGCCAGCAGCTTGGTACTAGCGAGGGAGACCCAGTACTTC,CASSLVLARETQYF
-,TRBD2,TRBV11-2,TRBJ2-7,TGTGCCAGCAGCTTACAGCGGGGGGCCCTCGAGCAGTACTTC,CASSLQRGALEQYF
-,TRBD1,TRBV28,TRBJ1-2,TGTGCCAGCAGTTTATCTGTGTCAGTTCGGGACAGGCCATTCTATGGCTACACCTTC,CASSLSVSVRDRPFYGYTF
-,-,TRBV10-3,TRBJ1-1,TGTGCCATCAGGAGGGAAGCAGAGACTGAAGCTTTCTTT,CAIRREAETEAFF
-,TRBD1,TRBV15,TRBJ2-1,TGTGCCACCACCCGGGACAGGGGGTACTACAATGAGCAGTTCTTC,CATTRDRGYYNEQFF
-,TRBD2,TRBV10-1,TRBJ2-5,TGCGCCAGCAGTGAGTCGGGACTAGCGGGGAGAAAGACCCAGTACTTC,CASSESGLAGRKTQYF
-,-,TRBV2,TRBJ1-5,TGTGCCAGCGGACAGCTATATCAGCCCCAGCATTTT,CASGQLYQPQHF
few,-,TRBV30,TRBJ1-1,TGTGCCTGGAAGGCGGACACTGAAGCTTTCTTT,CAWKADTEAFF
-,-,TRBV21-1,TRBJ2-7,TGTGCCAGCAGCAAAGGGGGAAAAGTGGACGCGGACAGCTACGAGCAGTACTTC,CASSKGGKVDADSYEQYF
medium-sized,-,TRBV4-1,TRBJ2-3,TGCGCCAGCAGCCAAGCGGGGGGCACAGATACGCAGTATTTT,CASSQAGGTDTQYF
-,TRBD2,TRBV4-1,TRBJ2-7,TGCGCCAGCAGCCAAGACCTAGCGGGGGGTTCCTACGAGCAGTACTTC,CASSQDLAGGSYEQYF
-,TRBD2,TRBV5-4,TRBJ2-6,TGTGCCAGCAGCTTGGGCGGGGGGGCTGGGGCCAACGTCCTGACTTTC,CASSLGGGAGANVLTF
-,TRBD1,TRBV19,TRBJ2-7,TGTGCCAGTAGTACCGGACAGGTTCCCTACGAGCAGTACTTC,CASSTGQVPYEQYF
-,-,TRBV11-2,TRBJ1-1,TGTGCCAGCAGCACCCGACGGCAGACTTGGAGCACTGAAGCTTTCTTT,CASSTRRQTWSTEAFF
-,TRBD2,TRBV28,TRBJ2-5,TGTGCCAGCAGTTTGGGCGGGGGGAAAAAGACCCAGTACTTC,CASSLGGGKKTQYF
-,-,TRBV27,TRBJ1-4,TGTGCCAGCAGTTTCTTTATGGGGCGAGTGAGTACTAATGAAAAACTGTTTTTT,CASSFFMGRVSTNEKLFF
-,-,TRBV5-1,TRBJ2-7,TGCGCCAACAGCTTGGACGGACAGCCCTACGAGCAGTACTTC,CANSLDGQPYEQYF
once,-,TRBV7-2,TRBJ2-7,TGTGCCAGCAGCTTAGACCAGGGCTACGAGCAGTACTTC,CASSLDQGYEQYF
-,-,TRBV7-2,TRBJ1-1,TGTGCCAGCAGCCAGCATGGGCTGGGGGGGACTGAAGCTTTCTTT,CASSQHGLGGTEAFF
few,TRBD1,TRBV5-4,TRBJ1-2,TGTGCCAGCAGCGCTACAGGGGGCGGCTATGGCTACACCTTC,CASSATGGGYGYTF
once,-,TRBV2,TRBJ2-7,TGTGCCAGCAGTGATTCCCAACAGGCCAACGAGCAGTACTTC,CASSDSQQANEQYF
-,TRBD1,TRBV28,TRBJ2-2,TGTGCCAGCAGTTTATCAGGGGACAGGGGAAGAATGGGCACCGGGGAGCTGTTTTTT,CASSLSGDRGRMGTGELFF
-,TRBD2,TRBV28,TRBJ2-7,TGTGCCAGCACCCCTTCGACTAGCGTAATCTACGAGCAGTACTTC,CASTPSTSVIYEQYF
-,TRBD1,TRBV15,TRBJ2-1,TGTGCCACCAGCACCGGGACAGCGGTCCCCTACAATGAGCAGTTCTTC,CATSTGTAVPYNEQFF
-,TRBD2,TRBV4-1,TRBJ2-7,TGCGCCAGCAGCCAAGAAAGTGGCAGCGGGGGGGTGCTTGAGCAGTACTTC,CASSQESGSGGVLEQYF
-,-,TRBV7-8,TRBJ1-1,TGTGCCAGCAGCCCGTCCACAGGGCCGGGCTCTGAAGCTTTCTTT,CASSPSTGPGSEAFF
few,TRBD1,TRBV5-1,TRBJ1-6,TGCGCCAGCAGCTTGGACGGACAGGGGTCTTTTTCACCCCTCCACTTT,CASSLDGQGSFSPLHF
-,-,TRBV2,TRBJ1-1,TGTGCCAGCAGGTTGGGGCAACTGAACACTGAAGCTTTCTTT,CASRLGQLNTEAFF
-,-,TRBV6-1,TRBJ2-1,TGTGCCAGCAGCGAGCAGGTCCGTAATGAGCAGTTCTTC,CASSEQVRNEQFF
-,-,TRBV2,TRBJ2-1,TGTGCCAGCAGTGGGACCGTGACAGGTTTCCATCCTGTCAATGAGCAGTTCTTC,CASSGTVTGFHPVNEQFF
-,TRBD2,TRBV11-2,TRBJ2-7,TGTGCCAGCAGCTTAGCTAGCGGGGGTGAAGCCTACGAGCAGTACTTC,CASSLASGGEAYEQYF
-,-,TRBV4-1,TRBJ2-1,TGCGCCAGCAGCCAAGACCCAGGCAGGGCTGAGCAGTTCTTC,CASSQDPGRAEQFF
-,TRBD2,TRBV7-2,TRBJ2-2,TGTGCCAGCAGTGTTGTCGGGGGGGCGGGCACCGGGGAGCTGTTTTTT,CASSVVGGAGTGELFF
-,TRBD1,TRBV18,TRBJ2-3,TGTGCCAGCTCACCATCGGGGACAGGGGCCTCAGATACGCAGTATTTT,CASSPSGTGASDTQYF
-,-,TRBV21-1,TRBJ2-3,TGTGCCAGCAGGGGGGGACTAGCCCCCACAGATACGCAGTATTTT,CASRGGLAPTDTQYF